A selection of T cell receptor beta chains follows, all from one sample in a study of shared clonotypes between healthy human individuals. Some clones are missing from TCRdb's copy, which holds only in-frame ones; the method was immunoSEQ multiplex PCR. The sample holds 2 million to 3 million clones, more than 80% seen once. Sequencing input: naive CD4+ T cells sorted from blood. All receptors come from a man aged 18-30 years in good health. The CDR3 runs from the conserved cysteine through the conserved F or W. The D gene is left open where the match is weak. Size is omitted from some rows. Given values are once, few, many or a class for expanded clones.

v_call,cdr3_length,clone_size,j_call,d_call,cdr3_aa,cdr3_nt
TRBV5-1,15,.,TRBJ2-7,TRBD1,CASRGDRVSMGEQYF,TGCGCCAGCAGGGGGGACAGGGTTTCAATGGGAGAGCAGTACTTC
TRBV5-1,14,.,TRBJ1-2,.,CASSSQTENYGYTF,TGCGCCAGCAGCTCCCAGACTGAAAACTATGGCTACACCTTC
TRBV19,15,.,TRBJ2-4,TRBD2,CASRTTSGGRNIQYF,TGTGCCAGTAGGACTACTAGCGGGGGGCGAAACATTCAGTACTTC
TRBV29-1,13,once,TRBJ2-1,.,CSGSRDLVNEQFF,TGCAGCGGGTCCCGGGACTTGGTCAATGAGCAGTTCTTC
TRBV5-6,18,.,TRBJ1-5,.,CASSLSQERSIGNQPQHF,TGTGCCAGCAGCTTAAGCCAGGAACGATCGATTGGCAATCAGCCCCAGCATTTT
TRBV9,18,.,TRBJ2-2,TRBD1,CASSARAQQGIGTGELFF,TGTGCCAGCAGCGCACGCGCCCAACAGGGGATAGGCACCGGGGAGCTGTTTTTT
TRBV14,12,.,TRBJ2-1,.,CASSQARNEQFF,TGTGCCAGCAGCCAAGCCCGAAATGAGCAGTTCTTC
TRBV6-5,14,.,TRBJ1-4,.,CASSYAGDGEKLFF,TGTGCCAGCAGTTATGCAGGGGATGGTGAAAAACTGTTTTTT
TRBV5-5,14,.,TRBJ1-3,TRBD1,CASRPTGAGNTIYF,TGTGCCAGCAGACCGACAGGGGCTGGAAACACCATATATTTT
TRBV28,16,.,TRBJ2-5,.,CASSLWSGDNQETQYF,TGTGCCAGCAGTTTATGGTCCGGGGACAACCAAGAGACCCAGTACTTC
TRBV4-1,13,once,TRBJ2-7,.,CASSQGLSYEQYF,TGCGCCAGCAGCCAAGGGCTCTCCTACGAGCAGTACTTC
TRBV5-5,13,.,TRBJ2-7,TRBD1,CASSRDRGHEQYF,TGTGCCAGCAGCCGTGACAGGGGCCACGAGCAGTACTTC
TRBV9,14,.,TRBJ2-3,.,CASSIQTYTDTQYF,TGTGCCAGCAGCATCCAGACCTACACAGATACGCAGTATTTT
TRBV30,14,.,TRBJ2-1,.,CAWRGDQSYNEQFF,TGTGCCTGGAGAGGTGACCAATCCTACAATGAGCAGTTCTTC
TRBV2,15,.,TRBJ1-2,.,CASRLNSPTNYGYTF,TGTGCCAGCAGGCTAAACAGCCCGACTAACTATGGCTACACCTTC
TRBV6-1,13,.,TRBJ2-7,TRBD2,CAGGVTLMYEQYF,TGTGCCGGGGGGGTGACGCTTATGTACGAGCAGTACTTC
TRBV2,13,once,TRBJ2-7,.,CASSRTRAYEQYF,TGTGCCAGCAGCCGAACCCGGGCATACGAGCAGTACTTC
TRBV27,18,.,TRBJ1-6,.,CASSALTVPSSYNSPLHF,TGTGCCAGCAGCGCTTTGACAGTCCCGAGCTCCTATAATTCACCCCTCCACTTT
TRBV7-2,15,.,TRBJ1-5,.,CASSLVGDSNQPQHF,TGTGCCAGCAGCTTGGTCGGTGATAGCAATCAGCCCCAGCATTTT
TRBV5-4,15,.,TRBJ2-5,.,CASSLGGAYQETQYF,TGTGCCAGCAGCTTGGGTGGTGCGTACCAAGAGACCCAGTACTTC
TRBV2,16,.,TRBJ2-7,TRBD2,CASRPPGLAVIYEQYF,TGTGCCAGCAGGCCCCCTGGGCTAGCGGTGATCTACGAGCAGTACTTC
TRBV29-1,13,.,TRBJ2-5,TRBD1,CSVPGQGAETQYF,TGCAGCGTGCCCGGACAGGGGGCAGAGACCCAGTACTTC
TRBV5-1,15,.,TRBJ2-2,TRBD1,CASRTGTEGTRELFF,TGCGCCAGCAGAACCGGGACAGAGGGAACCAGGGAGCTGTTTTTT
TRBV5-8,12,.,TRBJ2-7,.,CASSLTVYEQYF,TGTGCCAGCAGCCTGACAGTTTACGAGCAGTACTTC
TRBV5-4,15,.,TRBJ2-3,.,CASSLEGSSTDTQYF,TGTGCCAGCAGCTTAGAGGGGAGTAGCACAGATACGCAGTATTTT
TRBV7-2,16,.,TRBJ2-1,.,CASSRSHIGSYNEQFF,TGTGCCAGCAGCCGCTCACACATCGGGTCCTACAATGAGCAGTTCTTC
TRBV19,16,.,TRBJ2-1,.,CASSITVASTYNEQFF,TGTGCCAGTAGTATAACTGTGGCTAGCACATACAATGAGCAGTTCTTC
TRBV10-3,14,once,TRBJ2-5,.,CAISEEIFQETQYF,TGTGCCATCAGTGAGGAGATCTTCCAAGAGACCCAGTACTTC
TRBV6-6,16,.,TRBJ2-1,TRBD1,CASSHTPGQRSNEQFF,TGTGCCAGCAGCCACACTCCGGGACAGAGAAGCAATGAGCAGTTCTTC
TRBV2,13,.,TRBJ1-1,.,CASSGDGSTEAFF,TGTGCCAGCAGTGGGGACGGAAGCACTGAAGCTTTCTTT
TRBV11-2,14,.,TRBJ2-3,TRBD1,CASSFGTVVDTQYF,TGTGCCAGCAGCTTCGGGACAGTAGTGGATACGCAGTATTTT
TRBV27,15,.,TRBJ2-7,.,CASSPGTRSSYEQYF,TGTGCCAGCAGTCCCGGGACCCGTAGCTCCTACGAGCAGTACTTC
TRBV7-2,14,.,TRBJ2-1,.,CASSHQYGINEQFF,TGTGCCAGCAGCCACCAATATGGGATTAATGAGCAGTTCTTC
TRBV19,16,.,TRBJ1-1,TRBD1,CASSIRGTGWGTEAFF,TGTGCCAGTAGTATACGAGGGACAGGGTGGGGCACTGAAGCTTTCTTT
TRBV7-2,16,.,TRBJ1-6,.,CASSSTGSTVMRTLHF,TGTGCCAGCAGCTCCACAGGGTCGACGGTGATGAGGACCCTCCACTTT
TRBV2,14,.,TRBJ2-4,TRBD2,CASSEGGSGDIQYF,TGTGCCAGCAGTGAAGGCGGGAGTGGTGACATTCAGTACTTC
TRBV6-5,13,.,TRBJ1-6,.,CASSRDRSNPLHF,TGTGCCAGCAGCCGGGACCGCTCAAACCCCCTCCACTTT